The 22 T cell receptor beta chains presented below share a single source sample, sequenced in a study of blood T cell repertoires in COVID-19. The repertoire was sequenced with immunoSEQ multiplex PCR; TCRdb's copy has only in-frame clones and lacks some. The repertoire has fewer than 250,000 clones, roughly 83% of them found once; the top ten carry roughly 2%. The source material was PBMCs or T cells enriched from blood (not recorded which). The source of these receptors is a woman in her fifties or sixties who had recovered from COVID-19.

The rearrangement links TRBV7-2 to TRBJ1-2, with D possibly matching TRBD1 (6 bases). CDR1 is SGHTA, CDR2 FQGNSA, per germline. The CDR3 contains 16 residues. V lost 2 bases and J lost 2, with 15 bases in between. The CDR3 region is CASSLTLGQGNYGYTF. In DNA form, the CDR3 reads TGTGCCAGCAGCTTAACCCTAGGGCAGGGGAACTATGGCTACACCTTC.

The CDR3 nucleotides read TGCGCCAGCAGCTTGGGTAGCGCTCAGAATGAGCAGTTCTTC. It is translated as CASSLGSAQNEQFF. The chain recombines TRBV5-1 with TRBJ2-1; TRBD2 is a possible D gene (5 bases). Germline CDR1 and CDR2: SGHRS and YFSETQ. V dropped 0 bases and J dropped 7 bases, with 11 bases sitting between them. This CDR3 comprises 14 residues.

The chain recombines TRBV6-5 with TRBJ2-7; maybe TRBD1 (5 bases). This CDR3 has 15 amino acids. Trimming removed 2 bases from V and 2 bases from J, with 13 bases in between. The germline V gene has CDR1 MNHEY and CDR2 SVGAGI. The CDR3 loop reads CASSYRGARTYEQYF. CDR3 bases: TGTGCCAGCAGTTACAGGGGTGCAAGGACCTACGAGCAGTACTTC.

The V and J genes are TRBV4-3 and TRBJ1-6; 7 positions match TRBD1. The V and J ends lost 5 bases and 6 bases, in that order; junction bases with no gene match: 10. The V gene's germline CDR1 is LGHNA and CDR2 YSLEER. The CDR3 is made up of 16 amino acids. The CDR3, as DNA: TGCGCCAGCAGCACACGACAGGGCAGAGCTAATTCACCCCTCCACTTT. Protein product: CASSTRQGRANSPLHF.

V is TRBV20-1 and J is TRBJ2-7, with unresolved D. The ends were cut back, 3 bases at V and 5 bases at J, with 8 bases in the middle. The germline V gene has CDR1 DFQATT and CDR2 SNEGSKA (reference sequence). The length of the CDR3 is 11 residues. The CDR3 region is CSASNRDEQYF. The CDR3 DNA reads TGCAGTGCTAGCAATCGCGACGAGCAGTACTTC.

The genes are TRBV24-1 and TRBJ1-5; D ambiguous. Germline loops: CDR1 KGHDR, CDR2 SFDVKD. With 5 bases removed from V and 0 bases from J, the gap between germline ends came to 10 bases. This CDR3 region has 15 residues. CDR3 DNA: TGTGCCACCAGTGCAGCGGTGGGTAGCAATCAGCCCCAGCATTTT. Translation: CATSAAVGSNQPQHF.

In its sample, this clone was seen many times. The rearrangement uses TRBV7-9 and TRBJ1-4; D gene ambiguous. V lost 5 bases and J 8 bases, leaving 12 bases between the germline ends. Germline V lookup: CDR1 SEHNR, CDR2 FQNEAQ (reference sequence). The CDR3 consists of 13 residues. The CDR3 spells CASSRGGSEKLFF. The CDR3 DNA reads TGTGCCAGCAGCCGGGGAGGGAGCGAAAAACTGTTTTTT.

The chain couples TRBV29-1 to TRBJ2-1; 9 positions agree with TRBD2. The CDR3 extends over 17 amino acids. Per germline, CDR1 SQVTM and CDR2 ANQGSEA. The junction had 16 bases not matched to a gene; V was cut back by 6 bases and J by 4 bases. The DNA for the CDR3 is TGCAGCGTAGAAACGCTCCTGGCGGGGGGGCGTTACAATGAGCAGTTCTTC. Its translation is CSVETLLAGGRYNEQFF.

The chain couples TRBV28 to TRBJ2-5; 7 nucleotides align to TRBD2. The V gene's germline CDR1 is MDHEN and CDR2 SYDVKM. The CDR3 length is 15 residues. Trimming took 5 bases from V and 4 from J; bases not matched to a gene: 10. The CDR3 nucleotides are TGTGCCAGCAGTCCCTCAGCGGGGCTTCGAGAGACCCAGTACTTC. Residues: CASSPSAGLRETQYF.

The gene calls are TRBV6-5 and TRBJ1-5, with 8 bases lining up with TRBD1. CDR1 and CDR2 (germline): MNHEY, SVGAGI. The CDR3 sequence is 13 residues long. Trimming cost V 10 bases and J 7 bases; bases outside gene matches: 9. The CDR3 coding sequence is TGTGCCACCGGACAGGGTAACCACCAGCCCCAGCATTTT. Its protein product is CATGQGNHQPQHF.

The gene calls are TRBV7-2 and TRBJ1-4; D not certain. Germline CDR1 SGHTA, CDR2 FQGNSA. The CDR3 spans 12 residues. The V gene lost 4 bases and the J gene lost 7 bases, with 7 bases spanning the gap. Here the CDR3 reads CASSYRGEKLFF. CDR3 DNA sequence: TGTGCCAGCAGCTACCGGGGTGAAAAACTGTTTTTT.

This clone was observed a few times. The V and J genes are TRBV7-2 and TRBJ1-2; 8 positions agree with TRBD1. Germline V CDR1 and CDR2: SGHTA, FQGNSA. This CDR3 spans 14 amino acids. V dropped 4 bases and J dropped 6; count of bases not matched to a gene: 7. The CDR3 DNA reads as TGTGCCAGCAGCTCGGGACAGGAGTACGATGGCTACACCTTC. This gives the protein CASSSGQEYDGYTF.

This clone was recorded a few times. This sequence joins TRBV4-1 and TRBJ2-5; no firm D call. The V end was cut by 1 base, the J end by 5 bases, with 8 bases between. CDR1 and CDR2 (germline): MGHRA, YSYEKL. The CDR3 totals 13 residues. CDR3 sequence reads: CASSQVSFETQYF. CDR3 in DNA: TGCGCCAGCAGCCAAGTTTCGTTTGAGACCCAGTACTTC.

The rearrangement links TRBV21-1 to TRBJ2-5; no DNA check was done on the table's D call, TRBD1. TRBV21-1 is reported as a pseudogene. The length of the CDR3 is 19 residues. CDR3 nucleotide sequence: TGTGCCAGCAGCCCAAAACCCCGATCAGGGACAGGGTATTTGGGAGCCCAGTACTTC. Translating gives CASSPKPRSGTGYLGAQYF.

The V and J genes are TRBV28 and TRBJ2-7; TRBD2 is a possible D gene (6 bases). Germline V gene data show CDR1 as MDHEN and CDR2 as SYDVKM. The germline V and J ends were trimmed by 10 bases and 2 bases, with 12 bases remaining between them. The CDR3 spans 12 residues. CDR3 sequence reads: CAIAGITYEQYF. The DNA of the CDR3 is TGTGCCATCGCGGGGATAACCTACGAGCAGTACTTC.

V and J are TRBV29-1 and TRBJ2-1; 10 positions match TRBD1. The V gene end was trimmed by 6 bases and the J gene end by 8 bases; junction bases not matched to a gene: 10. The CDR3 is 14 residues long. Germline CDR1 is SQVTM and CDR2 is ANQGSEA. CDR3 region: CSVGPPGQGYEQFF. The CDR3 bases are TGCAGCGTCGGCCCCCCGGGACAGGGGTATGAGCAGTTCTTC.

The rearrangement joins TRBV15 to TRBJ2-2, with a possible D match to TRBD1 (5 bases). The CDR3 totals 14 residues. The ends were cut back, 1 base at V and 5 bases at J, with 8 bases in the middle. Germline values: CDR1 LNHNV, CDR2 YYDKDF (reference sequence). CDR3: CATSRVGRTGELFF. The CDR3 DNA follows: TGTGCCACCAGCAGAGTGGGGCGGACCGGGGAGCTGTTTTTT.

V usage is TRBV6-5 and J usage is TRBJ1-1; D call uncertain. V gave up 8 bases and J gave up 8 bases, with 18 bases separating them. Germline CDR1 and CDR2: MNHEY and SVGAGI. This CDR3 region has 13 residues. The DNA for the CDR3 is TGTGCCAGCGCCAACTCCGGGGTGGAGGAAGCTTTCTTT. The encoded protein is CASANSGVEEAFF.

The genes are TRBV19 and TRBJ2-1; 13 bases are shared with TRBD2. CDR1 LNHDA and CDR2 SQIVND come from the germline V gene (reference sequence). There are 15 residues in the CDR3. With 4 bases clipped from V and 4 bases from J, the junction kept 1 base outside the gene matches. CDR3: CASSRTSGRYNEQFF. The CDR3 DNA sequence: TGTGCCAGTAGTAGGACTAGCGGGAGATACAATGAGCAGTTCTTC. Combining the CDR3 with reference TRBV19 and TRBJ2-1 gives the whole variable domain DGGITQSPKYLFRKEGQNVTLSCEQNLNHDAMYWYRQDPGQGLRLIYYSQIVNDFQKGDIAEGYSVSREKKESFPLTVTSAQKNPTAFYLCASSRTSGRYNEQFFGPGTRLTVL.

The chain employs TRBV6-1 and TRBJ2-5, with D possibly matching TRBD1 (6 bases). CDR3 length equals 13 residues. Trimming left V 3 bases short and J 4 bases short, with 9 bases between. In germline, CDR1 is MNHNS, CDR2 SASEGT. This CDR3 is CASSELQGETQYF. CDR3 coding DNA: TGTGCCAGCAGTGAGCTACAGGGAGAGACCCAGTACTTC.

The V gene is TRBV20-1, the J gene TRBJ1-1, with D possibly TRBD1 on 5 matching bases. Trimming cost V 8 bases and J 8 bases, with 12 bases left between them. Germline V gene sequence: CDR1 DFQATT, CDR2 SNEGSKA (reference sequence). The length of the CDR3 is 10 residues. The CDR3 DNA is TGCAGTTCAGCGGGGGTGGAAGCTTTCTTT. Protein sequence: CSSAGVEAFF.

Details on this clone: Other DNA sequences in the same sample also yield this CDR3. This CDR3 reads CASSFGTAYEQYF. The CDR3 region has the DNA TGTGCCAGCAGCTTCGGGACAGCCTACGAGCAGTACTTC. J is TRBJ2-7 and V is TRBV11-2; 7 positions agree with TRBD1. Germline V CDR1 and CDR2: SGHAT, FQNNGV. CDR3 length: 13 amino acids. The V gene end was trimmed by 3 bases and the J gene end by 2 bases; junction bases not matched to a gene: 1.